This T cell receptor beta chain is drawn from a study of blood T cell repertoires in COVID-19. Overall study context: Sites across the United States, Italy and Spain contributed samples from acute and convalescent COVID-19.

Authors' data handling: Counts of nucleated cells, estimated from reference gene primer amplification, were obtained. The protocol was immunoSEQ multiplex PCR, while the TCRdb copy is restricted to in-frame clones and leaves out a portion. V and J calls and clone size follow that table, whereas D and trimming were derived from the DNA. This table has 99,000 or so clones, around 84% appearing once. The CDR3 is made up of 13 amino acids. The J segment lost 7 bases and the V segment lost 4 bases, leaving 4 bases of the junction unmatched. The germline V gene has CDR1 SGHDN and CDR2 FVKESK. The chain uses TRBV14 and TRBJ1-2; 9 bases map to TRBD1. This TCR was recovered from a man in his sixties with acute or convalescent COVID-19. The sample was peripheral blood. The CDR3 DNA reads TGTGCCAGCAGCCCCGGGACAGGGTCTGGCTACACCTTC. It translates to CASSPGTGSGYTF.